The 19 T cell receptor beta chains presented below share a single source sample, sequenced in a study of cytomegalovirus exposure and HLA in healthy donors. Researchers ran the PCR with 60 Vbeta and 13 Jbeta primers. Here immunoSEQ multiplex PCR was the method, and the copy in TCRdb shows in-frame clones only, minus some. The sample lists some 220,000 clones; about three quarters were seen once. The sample taken for sequencing was PBMCs. All receptors come from a boy younger than 18 in good health and CMV-seronegative.

This rearrangement joins TRBV5-1 to TRBJ1-4, with D hard to call. This CDR3 has 16 amino acids. V lost 4 bases, J lost 0 bases, and 13 bases lay in between. In germline, CDR1 is SGHRS, CDR2 YFSETQ. CDR3 coding DNA: TGCGCCAGCAGCCTTTTGGGGAGTACAACTAATGAAAAACTGTTTTTT. Translation: CASSLLGSTTNEKLFF. Using reference TRBV5-1 and TRBJ1-4 for the parts outside the CDR3, the full variable domain is KAGVTQTPRYLIKTRGQQVTLSCSPISGHRSVSWYQQTPGQGLQFLFEYFSETQRNKGNFPGRFSGRQFSNSRSEMNVSTLELGDSALYLCASSLLGSTTNEKLFFGSGTQLSVL.

The chain joins TRBV4-1 to TRBJ1-6; D unclear. The germline V gene has CDR1 MGHRA and CDR2 YSYEKL. V lost 1 base and J lost 3, with 16 bases in between. This CDR3 spans 18 amino acids. The CDR3 protein is CASSQAPIRQDYNSPLHF. For the CDR3, the DNA is TGCGCCAGCAGCCAAGCACCGATTAGACAAGACTATAATTCACCCCTCCACTTT.

The chain joins TRBV5-1 to TRBJ2-2; 7 positions match TRBD2. With V trimmed by 4 bases and J by 0 bases, 9 bases remained unmatched. Germline CDR1 SGHRS, CDR2 YFSETQ. The CDR3 consists of 17 residues. The CDR3 DNA follows: TGCGCCAGCAGCGCCGGTCTCCTAGCGGCGAACACCGGGGAGCTGTTTTTT. Translation gives CASSAGLLAANTGELFF.

Comment on this clone: The identical CDR3 is also encoded by other nucleotide sequences in the sample. V usage is TRBV2 and J usage is TRBJ1-1; D uncertain. Germline CDR1 and CDR2: SNHLY and FYNNEI. The CDR3 contains 11 residues. V lost 7 bases and J lost 1, with 4 bases in between. CDR3 region: CASTGNTEAFF. In DNA form, the CDR3 reads TGTGCCAGCACCGGGAACACTGAAGCTTTCTTT.

The table lists this clone with a few counts. The genes are TRBV19 and TRBJ1-1, with a weak D call TRBD1 (5 bases). V shed 5 bases and J shed 3 bases, with 16 bases lying between them. The CDR3 has 15 amino acids. Per germline, CDR1 LNHDA and CDR2 SQIVND (reference sequence). CDR3 protein: CASSPSREWYTEAFF. The CDR3, as DNA: TGTGCCAGTAGTCCTTCCAGGGAATGGTACACTGAAGCTTTCTTT.

V usage is TRBV30 and J usage is TRBJ2-7, with D perhaps TRBD2 (6 bases). Germline-derived CDR1 and CDR2 are GTSNPN and SVGIG (reference sequence). The V and J ends lost 4 bases and 1 base respectively, with 14 bases between them. The length of the CDR3 is 14 residues. The CDR3 loop is CAWKRVEGSYEQYF. CDR3 bases: TGTGCCTGGAAGCGGGTCGAAGGGTCCTACGAGCAGTACTTC.

The chain employs TRBV10-3 and TRBJ2-5, with 13 bases fitting TRBD2. Trimming at V came to 2 bases and at J to 6 bases, leaving 9 bases not matched to a gene. The CDR3 contains 17 residues. Germline V gene data show CDR1 as ENHRY and CDR2 as SYGVKD. Here the CDR3 DNA reads TGTGCCATCAGTGAGCCATTACTAGCGGGGGGGCCGAAGACCCAGTACTTC. This codes for CAISEPLLAGGPKTQYF.

The chain carries TRBV7-9 and TRBJ2-2; tentative D call: TRBD2 (5 bases). CDR3 length: 16 residues. Germline lookup yields CDR1 SEHNR and CDR2 FQNEAQ (reference sequence). V shed 2 bases and J shed 5 bases, with 15 bases lying between them. The CDR3 coding sequence is TGTGCCAGCAGCTTACGGGATGGCAGTACAACCGGGGAGCTGTTTTTT. Amino acid sequence: CASSLRDGSTTGELFF.

This rearrangement joins TRBV18 to TRBJ1-1; D gene uncertain. CDR3 length: 15 residues. V lost 3 bases to trimming and J lost 1 base, with 12 bases between them. Per the germline V gene, CDR1 is KGHSH and CDR2 is LQKENI. CDR3 loop: CASSPVVSGNTEAFF. CDR3 nucleotide sequence: TGTGCCAGCTCACCCGTTGTTTCGGGGAACACTGAAGCTTTCTTT.

The chain uses TRBV6-1 and TRBJ1-1; D is undetermined. The germline V gene encodes CDR1 MNHNS and CDR2 SASEGT. The CDR3 loop spans 13 amino acids. Trimming took 5 bases from V and 5 from J, leaving 12 bases between them. DNA of the CDR3: TGTGCCAGCAGTAGGAGCCCGGGGACTGAAGCTTTCTTT. This gives the protein CASSRSPGTEAFF.

The rearrangement uses TRBV6-9 and TRBJ1-2; D not resolved. The V gene lost 4 bases and the J gene lost 3 bases, with 6 bases spanning the gap. Germline loops: CDR1 MNHGY, CDR2 SVAAGI. This CDR3 contains 12 residues. This chain's CDR3 is CASSSRDYGYTF. CDR3 in DNA: TGTGCCAGCAGTTCCCGGGACTATGGCTACACCTTC.

The rearrangement links TRBV4-1 to TRBJ2-6; 11 positions agree with TRBD2. The CDR3 totals 20 residues. V shed 1 base and J 0 bases; nucleotides not matched to a gene: 8. CDR1 is MGHRA and CDR2 is YSYEKL in the germline V gene. CDR3 nucleotide sequence: TGCGCCAGCAGCCAAGTAAGAACTAGCGGGGGCACCTCTGGGGCCAACGTCCTGACTTTC. It encodes CASSQVRTSGGTSGANVLTF.

J is TRBJ2-5 and V is TRBV29-1; D perhaps matches TRBD1 (5 bases). CDR3 length: 15 residues. Germline V gives CDR1 SQVTM, CDR2 ANQGSEA. The V end lost 5 bases, the J end lost 1 base, and 17 bases lay between the germline ends. CDR3 nucleotide sequence: TGCAGCGTTTCGAGCCTTAAGACAGTCCAAGAGACCCAGTACTTC. Its protein product is CSVSSLKTVQETQYF.

The chain combines TRBV25-1 with TRBJ1-2; D uncertain. V was trimmed by 4 bases and J by 6 bases, leaving 9 bases between them. The germline V gene encodes CDR1 MGHDK and CDR2 SYGVNS. This CDR3 spans 12 amino acids. This chain's CDR3 is CASSATPHGYTF. DNA of the CDR3: TGTGCCAGCAGTGCTACCCCCCATGGCTACACCTTC.

This chain uses TRBV27 with TRBJ2-7; weak D call: TRBD1 (6 bases). The CDR3 covers 14 residues. V lost 3 bases and J 3 bases, leaving 12 bases between the germline ends. In germline, CDR1 is MNHEY, CDR2 SMNVEV (reference sequence). The chain's CDR3 is CASSFDGQSYEQYF. The CDR3 bases are TGTGCCAGCAGTTTTGATGGACAGAGCTACGAGCAGTACTTC.

The chain recombines TRBV5-4 with TRBJ1-2; 9 positions match TRBD1. This CDR3 contains 13 residues. Trimming cost V 4 bases and J 6 bases; bases outside gene matches: 4. In germline, CDR1 is SGHNT, CDR2 YYREEE (reference sequence). The CDR3 region is CASSTDRGNGYTF. In nucleotides, the CDR3 is TGTGCCAGCAGCACGGACAGGGGAAATGGCTACACCTTC.

The V and J genes are TRBV11-3 and TRBJ2-7; TRBD1 agrees at 7 bases. The V segment lost 4 bases and the J segment 3 bases; nucleotides outside the gene matches: 6. This CDR3 spans 14 amino acids. Germline CDR1 is SGHNT and CDR2 is YENEEA. CDR3 bases: TGTGCCAGCAGCTACGACAGGGCCAACTACGAGCAGTACTTC. It encodes CASSYDRANYEQYF. The full variable domain, completed using reference TRBV11-3 and TRBJ2-7, is EAGVVQSPRYKIIEKKQPVAFWCNPISGHNTLYWYLQNLGQGPELLIRYENEEAVDDSQLPKDRFSAERLKGVDSTLKIQPAELGDSAVYLCASSYDRANYEQYFGPGTRLTVT.

J is TRBJ1-5 and V is TRBV6-4; TRBD1 matches at 7 bases. J was trimmed by 2 bases and V by 5 bases; bases with no gene match: 6. Germline CDR1 reads MRHNA; CDR2 reads SNTAGT. The CDR3 totals 15 residues. In DNA, the CDR3 is TGTGCCAGCAGTAACCTAGGACAGGGCAATCAGCCCCAGCATTTT. It specifies CASSNLGQGNQPQHF.

This chain connects TRBV29-1 to TRBJ2-5; a weak D match, TRBD1 (5 bases). The CDR3 runs 15 residues. The germline V gene has CDR1 SQVTM and CDR2 ANQGSEA. V was trimmed by 4 bases and J by 1 base, leaving 16 bases between them. The CDR3 sequence is CSVVPAGSGQETQYF. CDR3 coding DNA: TGCAGCGTTGTCCCGGCAGGGTCGGGCCAAGAGACCCAGTACTTC.